Listed below are T cell receptor beta chains from one sample, sequenced in a study of somatic mutations in cytotoxic T cells in rheumatoid arthritis. TCRdb keeps only in-frame clones here, not all; method: immunoSEQ multiplex PCR. The data show tens of thousands of clones, roughly 74% seen once. The sequencing sample was made of CD8+ T cells sorted from blood. The receptors shown here come from an adult with rheumatoid arthritis. Both conserved end residues are part of each CDR3. Not every row has a clone size; where given, it reads once, few, many or a size class.

.	TRBV7-9	TRBJ1-3	CASSSSRVPLSSGNTIYF
.	TRBV5-4	TRBJ2-5	CASSPGLVVETQYF
.	TRBV7-3	TRBJ2-3	CASSPSASSTDTQYF
.	TRBV7-8	TRBJ1-4	CASSNWTGGVGKLFF
.	TRBV11-2	TRBJ1-3	CASSLGRTAFGNTIYF
few	TRBV12-5	TRBJ2-7	CASGLVNNEQYF
.	TRBV29-1	TRBJ2-3	CSAVSFKDTQYF
.	TRBV29-1	TRBJ2-2	CSVEQGANTGELFF
.	TRBV6-4	TRBJ2-3	CASTPLSSGGPSTDTQYF
.	TRBV18	TRBJ1-5	CASSPRSLEGGNQPQHF
.	TRBV18	TRBJ2-1	CASSPLRDRVFEQFF
.	TRBV5-1	TRBJ2-2	CASLSGNTGELFF
.	TRBV6-5	TRBJ2-5	CASSYTLADETQYF
once	TRBV29-1	TRBJ1-1	CSVHDRVGAFF